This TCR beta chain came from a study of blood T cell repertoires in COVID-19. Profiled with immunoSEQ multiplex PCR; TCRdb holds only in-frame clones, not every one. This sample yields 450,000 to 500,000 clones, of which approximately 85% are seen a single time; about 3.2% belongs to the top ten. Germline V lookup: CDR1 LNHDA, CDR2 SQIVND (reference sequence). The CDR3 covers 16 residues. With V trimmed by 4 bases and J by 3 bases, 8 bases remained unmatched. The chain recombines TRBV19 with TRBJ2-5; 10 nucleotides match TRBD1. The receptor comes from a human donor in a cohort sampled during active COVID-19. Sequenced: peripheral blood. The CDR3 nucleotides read TGTGCCAGTAGTAACCCCCGGGACAGGGGAGAAGAGACCCAGTACTTC. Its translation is CASSNPRDRGEETQYF. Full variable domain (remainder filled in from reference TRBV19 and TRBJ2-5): DGGITQSPKYLFRKEGQNVTLSCEQNLNHDAMYWYRQDPGQGLRLIYYSQIVNDFQKGDIAEGYSVSREKKESFPLTVTSAQKNPTAFYLCASSNPRDRGEETQYFGPGTRLLVL.